The rows below give T cell receptor beta chains drawn from one sample of a study of blood T cell dynamics during melanoma immunotherapy. Only in-frame clones appear in the TCRdb table, and some are missing; sequencing was by immunoSEQ multiplex PCR. This sample has 20,000 to 25,000 clones, with roughly 91% found just once. The source was blood, collected from a patient treated with checkpoint blockade. The receptors here all came from a human donor with melanoma. CDR3s include the opening cysteine and the closing phenylalanine or tryptophan. The D gene is left open where the match is weak. Where a row states a size, it is once, few, many or the class of an expanded clone; other rows omit it.

j_call: TRBJ1-1; v_call: TRBV7-9; clone_size: NA; d_call: NA; cdr3_nt: TGTGCCAGCAGCTGGGGGTACACTGAAGCTTTCTTT; cdr3_aa: CASSWGYTEAFF
j_call: TRBJ2-5; v_call: TRBV5-5; clone_size: NA; d_call: NA; cdr3_nt: TGTGCCAGCAGCTATAGCTCAGAGACCCAGTACTTC; cdr3_aa: CASSYSSETQYF
j_call: TRBJ2-1; v_call: TRBV7-2; clone_size: NA; d_call: TRBD2; cdr3_nt: TGTGCCAGCAGCTTTAGCGGGAGCTCCTACAATGAGCAGTTCTTC; cdr3_aa: CASSFSGSSYNEQFF
j_call: TRBJ1-3; v_call: TRBV18; clone_size: NA; d_call: NA; cdr3_nt: TGTGCCAGCTCACGGGACAATCATTCTGGAAACACCATATATTTT; cdr3_aa: CASSRDNHSGNTIYF
j_call: TRBJ2-7; v_call: TRBV6-1; clone_size: NA; d_call: TRBD2; cdr3_nt: TGTGCCAGCAGTGAAAATGTAGGGGGGGGACTAGCGGGATCCCCCTACGAGCAGTACTTC; cdr3_aa: CASSENVGGGLAGSPYEQYF
j_call: TRBJ1-5; v_call: TRBV15; clone_size: NA; d_call: NA; cdr3_nt: TGTGCCACCAGCAGTGGGTTCGTGCGGAGCAATCAGCCCCAGCATTTT; cdr3_aa: CATSSGFVRSNQPQHF
j_call: TRBJ2-2; v_call: TRBV21-1; clone_size: NA; d_call: NA; cdr3_nt: TGTGCCAGCAGCCACCGGGGGACTAGCGGGGCCGGGGAGCTGTTTTTT; cdr3_aa: CASSHRGTSGAGELFF
j_call: TRBJ1-1; v_call: TRBV2; clone_size: NA; d_call: TRBD1; cdr3_nt: TGTGCCAGCAGAGACAGGGGCGGGTCGAACACTGAAGCTTTCTTT; cdr3_aa: CASRDRGGSNTEAFF
j_call: TRBJ1-2; v_call: TRBV19; clone_size: NA; d_call: NA; cdr3_nt: TGTGCCAGTACCCAAGGACGGATTAACTATGGCTACACCTTC; cdr3_aa: CASTQGRINYGYTF
j_call: TRBJ1-4; v_call: TRBV6-6; clone_size: NA; d_call: NA; cdr3_nt: TGTGCCAGCAGTTACAGCAGGGTGGATGAAAAACTGTTTTTT; cdr3_aa: CASSYSRVDEKLFF
j_call: TRBJ2-2; v_call: TRBV9; clone_size: NA; d_call: NA; cdr3_nt: TGTGCCAGCAGCGTAGGGGTCGACAAGAACACCGGGGAGCTGTTTTTT; cdr3_aa: CASSVGVDKNTGELFF
j_call: TRBJ2-1; v_call: TRBV19; clone_size: once; d_call: TRBD2; cdr3_nt: TGTGCCAGTAGTATTGGCAGGGGACAGATAGCGGGAGGCCCACGGGGGTACAATGAGCAGTTCTTC; cdr3_aa: CASSIGRGQIAGGPRGYNEQFF
j_call: TRBJ2-7; v_call: TRBV6-6; clone_size: NA; d_call: NA; cdr3_nt: TGTGCCAGCAGTTACGGGGAGTACGAGCAGTACTTC; cdr3_aa: CASSYGEYEQYF
j_call: TRBJ1-5; v_call: TRBV2; clone_size: NA; d_call: NA; cdr3_nt: TGTGCCAGCAGTGAAGATCAGGGGAGGAATCAGCCCCAGCATTTT; cdr3_aa: CASSEDQGRNQPQHF
j_call: TRBJ2-7; v_call: TRBV4-1; clone_size: NA; d_call: TRBD2; cdr3_nt: TGCGCCAGCAGCCAGGCGGGGGAATTCTACGAGCAGTACTTC; cdr3_aa: CASSQAGEFYEQYF
j_call: TRBJ1-6; v_call: TRBV4-1; clone_size: NA; d_call: NA; cdr3_nt: TGCGCCAGCAGCCAAGATCGACCGGGTAATTCACCCCTCCACTTT; cdr3_aa: CASSQDRPGNSPLHF
j_call: TRBJ1-1; v_call: TRBV19; clone_size: NA; d_call: NA; cdr3_nt: TGTGCCAGTATCACCCTTGGGAGGGGGAATGGGGGTGAAGCTTTCTTT; cdr3_aa: CASITLGRGNGGEAFF
j_call: TRBJ1-1; v_call: TRBV11-3; clone_size: NA; d_call: TRBD1; cdr3_nt: TGTGCCAGCAGCCTACAGGGGATTCGGGATGAAGCTTTCTTT; cdr3_aa: CASSLQGIRDEAFF
j_call: TRBJ2-7; v_call: TRBV18; clone_size: NA; d_call: NA; cdr3_nt: TGTGCCAGCTCACCATCGGCAACTAGCTTGCACGAGCAGTACTTC; cdr3_aa: CASSPSATSLHEQYF
j_call: TRBJ1-4; v_call: TRBV5-1; clone_size: NA; d_call: NA; cdr3_nt: TGCGCCAGCAGCTCCACCAGGGCAACTAATGAAAAACTGTTTTTT; cdr3_aa: CASSSTRATNEKLFF
j_call: TRBJ1-5; v_call: TRBV19; clone_size: NA; d_call: NA; cdr3_nt: TGTGCCAGTAGTATTGGGGCCGGAAATCAGCCCCAGCATTTT; cdr3_aa: CASSIGAGNQPQHF
j_call: TRBJ2-5; v_call: TRBV7-8; clone_size: NA; d_call: NA; cdr3_nt: TGTGCCAGCAGCGCTTACGGTCGGGAGACCCAGTACTTC; cdr3_aa: CASSAYGRETQYF
j_call: TRBJ1-3; v_call: TRBV7-3; clone_size: NA; d_call: TRBD1; cdr3_nt: TGTGCCAGCAGCTTAGGACAGGGGTTTGGAAACACCATATATTTT; cdr3_aa: CASSLGQGFGNTIYF
j_call: TRBJ1-2; v_call: TRBV28; clone_size: NA; d_call: TRBD1; cdr3_nt: TGTGCCACCTACCCCCCACCGGGACAGGGAGGCTATGGCTACACCTTC; cdr3_aa: CATYPPPGQGGYGYTF
j_call: TRBJ1-1; v_call: TRBV27; clone_size: once; d_call: NA; cdr3_nt: TGTGCCAGCAGTCCTGCCGGGCCACCTGAAGCTTTCTTT; cdr3_aa: CASSPAGPPEAFF
j_call: TRBJ1-5; v_call: TRBV7-9; clone_size: few; d_call: NA; cdr3_nt: TGTGCCAGCAGCTTATCGAGCAATCAGCCCCAGCATTTT; cdr3_aa: CASSLSSNQPQHF
j_call: TRBJ2-2; v_call: TRBV5-1; clone_size: NA; d_call: NA; cdr3_nt: TGCGCCAGCAGCTTGGGGACATCGGTTGGCGGGGAGCTGTTTTTT; cdr3_aa: CASSLGTSVGGELFF
j_call: TRBJ1-5; v_call: TRBV7-9; clone_size: NA; d_call: NA; cdr3_nt: TGTGCCAGCAGCATAAACAGCAATCAGCCCCAGCATTTT; cdr3_aa: CASSINSNQPQHF
j_call: TRBJ2-1; v_call: TRBV5-1; clone_size: once; d_call: NA; cdr3_nt: TGCGCCAGCAGCCCCACTAGTCGGGGACATGAGCAGTTCTTC; cdr3_aa: CASSPTSRGHEQFF